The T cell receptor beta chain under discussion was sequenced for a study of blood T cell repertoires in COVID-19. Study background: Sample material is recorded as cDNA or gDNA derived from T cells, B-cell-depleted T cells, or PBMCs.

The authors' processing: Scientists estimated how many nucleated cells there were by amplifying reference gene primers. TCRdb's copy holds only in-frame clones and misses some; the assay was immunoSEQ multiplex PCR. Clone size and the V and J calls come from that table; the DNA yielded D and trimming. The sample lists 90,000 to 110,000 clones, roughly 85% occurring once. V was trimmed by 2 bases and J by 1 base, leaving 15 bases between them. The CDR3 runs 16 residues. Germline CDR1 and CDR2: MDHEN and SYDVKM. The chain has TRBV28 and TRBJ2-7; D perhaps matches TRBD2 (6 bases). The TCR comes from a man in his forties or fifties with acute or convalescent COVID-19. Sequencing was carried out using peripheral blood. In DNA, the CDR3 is TGTGCCAGCAGTTTAGGTTCACTAGCCAAATCCTACGAGCAGTACTTC. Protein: CASSLGSLAKSYEQYF.